The sequence of this TCR beta chain was determined in a study of shared clonotypes between healthy human individuals. Trimming at V came to 5 bases and at J to 2 bases, leaving 2 bases not matched to a gene. Germline V gene lookup returns CDR1 SEHNR and CDR2 FQNEAQ (reference sequence). The CDR3 is 14 amino acids. This clone was found a few times. Some clones are missing from TCRdb's copy, which holds only in-frame ones; the method was immunoSEQ multiplex PCR. The sample records 2 million to 2.5 million clones, approximately 93% being singletons. Source material: naive CD4+ T cells from PBMCs. Sample subset: CD45RA+ positively selected. This sequence joins TRBV7-9 and TRBJ2-3; TRBD1 matches at 9 bases. The sequence was collected from a man between 18 and 35 years old in good health. Some clones in this sample may be carry-over from other donors' samples. CDR3 amino acids: CASSRDRATDTQYF. The DNA for the CDR3 is TGTGCCAGCAGCCGGGACAGGGCCACAGATACGCAGTATTTT.